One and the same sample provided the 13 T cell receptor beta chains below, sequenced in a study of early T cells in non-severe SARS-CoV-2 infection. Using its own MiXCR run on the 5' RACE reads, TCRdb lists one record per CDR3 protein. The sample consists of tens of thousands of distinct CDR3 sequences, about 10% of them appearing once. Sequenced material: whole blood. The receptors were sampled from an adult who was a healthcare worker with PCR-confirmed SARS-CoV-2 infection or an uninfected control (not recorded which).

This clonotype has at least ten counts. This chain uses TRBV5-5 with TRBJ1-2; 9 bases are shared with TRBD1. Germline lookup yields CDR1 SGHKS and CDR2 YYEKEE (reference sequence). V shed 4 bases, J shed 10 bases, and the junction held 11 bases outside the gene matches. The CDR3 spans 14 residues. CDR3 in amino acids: CASSPPGQGSAYTF. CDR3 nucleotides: TGTGCCAGCAGCCCCCCGGGACAGGGTTCTGCCTACACCTTC.

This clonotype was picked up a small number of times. CDR3 residues: CASSFSFGGGNQPQHF. CDR3 nucleotides: TGTGCCAGCAGTTTTTCGTTCGGGGGTGGCAATCAGCCCCAGCATTTT. The V gene is TRBV12-3 or TRBV12-4, the J gene TRBJ1-5, with D possibly matching TRBD1 (5 bases). The V end was cut by 3 bases, the J end by 2 bases, with 14 bases between. CDR3 length equals 16 residues.

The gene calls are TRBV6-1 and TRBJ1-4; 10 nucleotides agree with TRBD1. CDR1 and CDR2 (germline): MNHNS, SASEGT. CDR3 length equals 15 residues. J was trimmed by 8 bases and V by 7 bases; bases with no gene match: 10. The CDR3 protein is CASTDRGLLREKLFF. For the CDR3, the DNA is TGTGCCAGCACGGACAGGGGGTTACTCCGGGAAAAACTGTTTTTT.

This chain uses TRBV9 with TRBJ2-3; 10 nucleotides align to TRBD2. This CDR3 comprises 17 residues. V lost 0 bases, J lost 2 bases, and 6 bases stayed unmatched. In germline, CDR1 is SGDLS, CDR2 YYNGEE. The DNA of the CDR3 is TGTGCCAGCAGCGTAGATCCTAGCGGGGGTCTCACAGATACGCAGTATTTT. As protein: CASSVDPSGGLTDTQYF.

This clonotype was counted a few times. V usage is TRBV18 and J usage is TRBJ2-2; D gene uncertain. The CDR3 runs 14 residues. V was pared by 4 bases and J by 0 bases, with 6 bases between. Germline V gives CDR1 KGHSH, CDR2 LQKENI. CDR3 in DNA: TGTGCCAGCTCACAGGTCGCGAACACCGGGGAGCTGTTTTTT. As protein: CASSQVANTGELFF.

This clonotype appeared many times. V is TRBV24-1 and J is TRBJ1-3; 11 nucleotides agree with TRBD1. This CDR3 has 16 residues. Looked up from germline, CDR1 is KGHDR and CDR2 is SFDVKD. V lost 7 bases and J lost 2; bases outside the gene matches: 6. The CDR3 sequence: CATRPGQGAAGNTIYF. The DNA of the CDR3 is TGTGCCACCAGGCCAGGACAGGGGGCTGCTGGAAACACCATATATTTT.

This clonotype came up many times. The CDR3 is CASSLEEQGEKLFF. The CDR3 DNA reads as TGTGCCAGCAGCTTAGAGGAACAGGGTGAAAAACTGTTTTTT. V and J are TRBV7-6 and TRBJ1-4; tentative D call: TRBD1 (6 bases). CDR3 size: 14 residues. V was clipped by 1 base and J by 7 bases, with 10 bases between them. Germline CDR1 reads SGHVS; CDR2 reads FNYEAQ.

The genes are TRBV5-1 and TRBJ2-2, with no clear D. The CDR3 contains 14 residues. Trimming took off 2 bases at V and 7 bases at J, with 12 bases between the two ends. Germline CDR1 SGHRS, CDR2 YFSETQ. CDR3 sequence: CASSFPGSGGELFF. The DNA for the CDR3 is TGCGCCAGCAGCTTTCCAGGTAGTGGCGGGGAGCTGTTTTTT.

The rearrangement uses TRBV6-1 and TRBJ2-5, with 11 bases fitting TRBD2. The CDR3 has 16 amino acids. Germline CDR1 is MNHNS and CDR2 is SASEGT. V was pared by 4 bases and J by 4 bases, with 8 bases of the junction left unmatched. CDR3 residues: CASSAGLAGGRETQYF. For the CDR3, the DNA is TGTGCCAGCAGTGCAGGGTTAGCGGGGGGGCGAGAGACCCAGTACTTC.

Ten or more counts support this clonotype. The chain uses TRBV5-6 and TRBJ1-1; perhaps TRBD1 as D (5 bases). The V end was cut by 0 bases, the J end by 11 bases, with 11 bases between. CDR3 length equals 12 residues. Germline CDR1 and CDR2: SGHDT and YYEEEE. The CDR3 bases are TGTGCCAGCAGCTTGGTTGCGGAGGGGGCTTTCTTT. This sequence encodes CASSLVAEGAFF.

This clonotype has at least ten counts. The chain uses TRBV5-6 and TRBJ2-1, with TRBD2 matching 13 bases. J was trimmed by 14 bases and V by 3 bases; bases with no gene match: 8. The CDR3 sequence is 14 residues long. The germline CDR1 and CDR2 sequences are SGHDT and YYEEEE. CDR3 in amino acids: CASSSLGLAGREFF. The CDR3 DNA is TGTGCCAGCAGCTCTTTGGGACTAGCGGGACGGGAGTTCTTC.

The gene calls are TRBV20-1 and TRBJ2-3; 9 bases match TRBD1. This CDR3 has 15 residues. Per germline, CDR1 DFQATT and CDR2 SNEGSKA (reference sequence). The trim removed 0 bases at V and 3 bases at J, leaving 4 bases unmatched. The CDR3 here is CSARDWDRVTDTQYF. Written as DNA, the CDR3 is TGCAGTGCTAGAGATTGGGACAGGGTAACAGATACGCAGTATTTT.

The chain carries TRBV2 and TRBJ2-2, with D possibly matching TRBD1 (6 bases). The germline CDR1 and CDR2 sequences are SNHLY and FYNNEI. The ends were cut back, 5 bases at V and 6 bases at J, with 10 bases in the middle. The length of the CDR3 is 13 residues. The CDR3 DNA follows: TGTGCCAGCAGTCCCCGACAGGCCGGGGAGCTGTTTTTT. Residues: CASSPRQAGELFF.